These T cell receptor beta chains were read from a single sample in a study of cytomegalovirus exposure and HLA in healthy donors. Assay: immunoSEQ multiplex PCR; the TCRdb copy retains only in-frame clones and omits some. The data hold about 260,000 clones, with 90% observed a single time. Sequencing input: PBMCs. The receptors here all came from a woman aged 25 to 45 in good health and CMV-seronegative. Both conserved end residues are part of each CDR3. D genes are given only for firm matches. Only some rows state a clone size, as once, few, many or a class for expanded clones.

.	.	TRBJ1-2	TRBV18	TGTGCCAGCTCACCACAGACGTTGGCCCATGGCTACACCTTC	CASSPQTLAHGYTF
TRBD2	.	TRBJ2-3	TRBV5-1	TGCGCCAGCAGCTTGGAGAGCGGGGTCACAGATACGCAGTATTTT	CASSLESGVTDTQYF
.	.	TRBJ1-1	TRBV30	TGTGCCTGGAGTGTTGTTTCCGACAACACTGAAGCTTTCTTT	CAWSVVSDNTEAFF
.	.	TRBJ1-3	TRBV5-6	TGTGCCAGCAGCTTGGTGGACAGCTCTGGAAACACCATATATTTT	CASSLVDSSGNTIYF
TRBD1	once	TRBJ1-2	TRBV7-9	TGTGCCAGCAGCTTAGGGACAGGGGGCCCTTCTAACTATGGCTACACCTTC	CASSLGTGGPSNYGYTF
.	.	TRBJ1-2	TRBV30	TGTGCCTGGAGTGACGGACAGTCTGGCTACACCTTC	CAWSDGQSGYTF
.	.	TRBJ1-4	TRBV9	TGTGCCAGCAGATCAGGGGATAATGAAAAACTGTTTTTT	CASRSGDNEKLFF
TRBD2	.	TRBJ2-3	TRBV10-3	TGTGCCATCAGTCCGGGGGGAGCGGGAGATGCAGATACGCAGTATTTT	CAISPGGAGDADTQYF
TRBD2	once	TRBJ2-5	TRBV11-3	TGTGCCAGCAGCCCAAGACTAGCGGGAATGGAGACCCAGTACTTC	CASSPRLAGMETQYF
TRBD1	.	TRBJ1-2	TRBV5-6	TGTGCCAGCAGCTTGAAGGGGGCGGCTAACTATGGCTACACCTTC	CASSLKGAANYGYTF
TRBD2	.	TRBJ2-3	TRBV14	TGTGCCAGCAGCCCCAGACTAGCGGGAATTTCTACAGATACGCAGTATTTT	CASSPRLAGISTDTQYF
.	.	TRBJ2-7	TRBV11-2	TGTGCCAGCAGCTTCGGACAGCCTTCCTACGAGCAGTACTTC	CASSFGQPSYEQYF
.	.	TRBJ2-7	TRBV4-3	TGCGCCAGCAGCCAAGCCGCGACGGGGGCCTACGAGCAGTACTTC	CASSQAATGAYEQYF
.	.	TRBJ2-5	TRBV7-2	TGTGCCAGCTCCGGGCAGACCCAGTACTTC	CASSGQTQYF
TRBD1	.	TRBJ1-5	TRBV9	TGTGCCAGCAGCGAGGGGACAGGAGGGAATCAGCCCCAGCATTTT	CASSEGTGGNQPQHF
.	.	TRBJ1-2	TRBV27	TGTGCCAGCAGTTTATTCTTGGGAGGGAGAGATGGCTACACCTTC	CASSLFLGGRDGYTF
.	.	TRBJ1-2	TRBV7-9	TGTGCCAGCAGCTTAAGGTTACTCAAACCTAACTATGGCTACACCTTC	CASSLRLLKPNYGYTF
.	.	TRBJ2-2	TRBV29-1	TGCAGCGTTCTAGACAGGCCCACCGGGGAGCTGTTTTTT	CSVLDRPTGELFF
.	.	TRBJ2-3	TRBV7-8	TGTGCCAGCAGCTCCGAGGGACTCGACACAGATACGCAGTATTTT	CASSSEGLDTDTQYF
TRBD2	.	TRBJ2-7	TRBV7-2	TGTGCCAGCAGCTTGGGGGGAATAGCGGGATTCTACTACGAGCAGTACTTC	CASSLGGIAGFYYEQYF
.	.	TRBJ1-2	TRBV28	TGTGCCAGCAGCCCCCCGGCAGGGGTGGGAGGCTACACCTTC	CASSPPAGVGGYTF
TRBD1	.	TRBJ2-6	TRBV19	TGTGCCAGTACCGGGACAGGCCTCTCTGGGGCCAACGTCCTGACTTTC	CASTGTGLSGANVLTF
.	.	TRBJ1-1	TRBV7-9	TGTGCCAGCAGCTTAGGAGTCAGGGTTAAGAGCACTGAAGCTTTCTTT	CASSLGVRVKSTEAFF
.	.	TRBJ2-1	TRBV7-9	TGTGCCAGCAGCTTAGATGGGACGGTCCACAATGAGCAGTTCTTC	CASSLDGTVHNEQFF
.	.	TRBJ2-3	TRBV19	TGTGCCAGTAGTATGCCGGGGGCGCCGACAGATACGCAGTATTTT	CASSMPGAPTDTQYF
.	.	TRBJ1-1	TRBV6-1	TGTGCCAGCAACCCGAGGGGGAGCACTGAAGCTTTCTTT	CASNPRGSTEAFF